This TCR beta chain comes out of a study of CXCR3-negative and CXCR3-positive naive CD8 T cells. Every individual CD8+ T cell subset underwent sorting in triplicate at approximately 310,000 cells apiece. As regards this clonotype: The target antigen is unknown.

Study outcomes and limitations: Memory CD8+ cells showed much lower diversity, while both naive subsets displayed comparably high diversity.

In preparing the TRB cDNA libraries, 5' RACE with UMI labels was used. TCRdb re-analyzed the 5' RACE reads; it lists each CDR3 protein once, without DNA. Reported are about 30,000 distinct CDR3 sequences; the ten largest clones contain roughly a tenth. Germline values: CDR1 SGHNT, CDR2 YYREEE (reference sequence). CDR3 length equals 11 residues. The sample consisted of memory CD8+ T cells from blood. The chain recombines TRBV5-4 with TRBJ2-3. The sequence came from a human donor in good health. Some clones in this sample may be carry-over from other donors' samples. The CDR3 sequence is CASSYTDTQYF.